These 5 T cell receptor beta chains originate from one sample sequenced in a study of T cells expressing NK-cell markers. TCRdb reprocessed the 5' RACE reads and reports one entry per CDR3 protein, with no DNA. This sample contains about 550,000 distinct CDR3 sequences. The sample was blood T cells: a sorted CD56 or NKG2C T cell subset, CD4+ or CD8+ T cells, or bulk PBMC T cells (not recorded which). The receptors come from a man between 18 and 35 years old in good health.

The chain recombines TRBV7-8 with TRBJ2-1; TCRdb returns TRBD1, unconfirmable since there is no DNA. The CDR3 is made up of 13 amino acids. The germline CDR1 and CDR2 sequences are SGHVS and FQNEAQ. CDR3 sequence reads: CASSSGGRNEQFF.

The chain carries TRBV11-2 and TRBJ2-1; no DNA is available, so the TRBD2 call from TCRdb remains unchecked. CDR1 is SGHAT, CDR2 FQNNGV, per germline. This CDR3 spans 18 amino acids. The CDR3 sequence: CASSSAGTSGGATNEQFF. Complete variable domain (other parts from reference TRBV11-2 and TRBJ2-1): EAGVAQSPRYKIIEKRQSVAFWCNPISGHATLYWYQQILGQGPKLLIQFQNNGVVDDSQLPKDRFSAERLKGVDSTLKIQPAKLEDSAVYLCASSSAGTSGGATNEQFFGPGTRLTVL.

The chain is built from TRBV27 and TRBJ2-3; TCRdb designates TRBD1, a call that cannot be tested without DNA. This CDR3 comprises 15 residues. Germline CDR1 and CDR2: MNHEY and SMNVEV (reference sequence). CDR3 in amino acids: CASSLRAPYTDTQYF.

The chain has TRBV3-1 and TRBJ2-5; checking the TCRdb D call of TRBD2 is not possible without DNA. CDR1 LGHDT and CDR2 YNNKEL come from the germline V gene (reference sequence). This CDR3 has 15 amino acids. The CDR3 sequence is CASTSSGSFGETQYF.

The chain combines TRBV14 with TRBJ2-1. The CDR3 covers 16 residues. Germline assignment: CDR1 SGHDN and CDR2 FVKESK. The CDR3: CASSQDLAVGETEQFF.